The 4 T cell receptor beta chains in this list originate from one sample, sequenced in a study of T cell responses to AZD1222 COVID-19 vaccine. Data came from immunoSEQ multiplex PCR; TCRdb stores just in-frame clones and leaves some out. The sample holds 95,000 to 150,000 clones, 92% seen once. The specimen was peripheral blood, collected 28 days after the second AZD1222 dose. The receptors were gathered from an adult who received the AZD1222 COVID-19 vaccine.

The rearrangement links TRBV7-8 to TRBJ2-2; 12 bases agree with TRBD2. V lost 4 bases and J lost 3; bases outside the gene matches: 6. CDR1 is SGHVS, CDR2 FQNEAQ, per germline. This CDR3 region has 17 residues. This chain's CDR3 is CASSSTSGSPDTGELFF. CDR3 nucleotide sequence: TGTGCCAGCAGCTCGACTAGCGGGAGCCCGGACACCGGGGAGCTGTTTTTT. The full variable domain, in which reference TRBV7-8 and TRBJ2-2 provide the parts outside the CDR3, is GAGVSQSPRYKVAKRGQDVALRCDPISGHVSLFWYQQALGQGPEFLTYFQNEAQLDKSGLPSDRFFAERPEGSVSTLKIQRTQQEDSAVYLCASSSTSGSPDTGELFFGEGSRLTVL.

The chain employs TRBV29-1 and TRBJ2-1, with 8 bases identical to TRBD1. The J segment lost 4 bases and the V segment lost 7 bases, leaving 9 bases of the junction unmatched. The CDR3 spans 14 residues. Germline CDR1 is SQVTM and CDR2 is ANQGSEA. CDR3 in amino acids: CSGRDRSKYNEQFF. The CDR3 bases are TGCAGCGGAAGGGACAGGTCAAAGTACAATGAGCAGTTCTTC.

This clone was picked up a small number of times. The genes are TRBV19 and TRBJ2-2, with TRBD1 matching 7 bases. The CDR3 runs 16 residues. The germline V gene encodes CDR1 LNHDA and CDR2 SQIVND (reference sequence). V trimming: 5 bases; J trimming: 5 bases; junction bases outside the gene matches: 11. In nucleotides, the CDR3 is TGTGCCAGTAGTCCACGACAGGGCCCCCTTACCGGGGAGCTGTTTTTT. Residues: CASSPRQGPLTGELFF.

The V and J genes are TRBV3-1 (or the pseudogene TRBV3-2) and TRBJ1-5; D remains unclear. Germline CDR1 reads LGHDT; CDR2 reads YNNKEL (reference sequence). The CDR3 contains 14 residues. The V end lost 0 bases, the J end lost 9 bases, and 12 bases lay between the germline ends. The CDR3: CASSQDRVDGPQHF. DNA of the CDR3: TGTGCCAGCAGCCAAGATCGGGTGGATGGGCCCCAGCATTTT.